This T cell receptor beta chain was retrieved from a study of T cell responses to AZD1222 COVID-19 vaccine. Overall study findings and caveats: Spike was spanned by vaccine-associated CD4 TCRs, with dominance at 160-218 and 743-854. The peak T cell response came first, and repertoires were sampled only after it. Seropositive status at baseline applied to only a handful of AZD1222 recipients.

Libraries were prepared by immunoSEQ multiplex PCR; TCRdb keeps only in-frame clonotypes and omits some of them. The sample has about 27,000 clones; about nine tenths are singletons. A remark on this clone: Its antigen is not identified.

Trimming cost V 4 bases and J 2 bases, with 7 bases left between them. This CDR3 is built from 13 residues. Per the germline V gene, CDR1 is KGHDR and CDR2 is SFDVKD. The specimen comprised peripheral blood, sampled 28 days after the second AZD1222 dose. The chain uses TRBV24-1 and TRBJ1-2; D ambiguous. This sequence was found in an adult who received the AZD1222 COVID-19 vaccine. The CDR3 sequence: CATSESQNYGYTF. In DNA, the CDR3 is TGTGCCACCAGTGAAAGCCAGAACTATGGCTACACCTTC.